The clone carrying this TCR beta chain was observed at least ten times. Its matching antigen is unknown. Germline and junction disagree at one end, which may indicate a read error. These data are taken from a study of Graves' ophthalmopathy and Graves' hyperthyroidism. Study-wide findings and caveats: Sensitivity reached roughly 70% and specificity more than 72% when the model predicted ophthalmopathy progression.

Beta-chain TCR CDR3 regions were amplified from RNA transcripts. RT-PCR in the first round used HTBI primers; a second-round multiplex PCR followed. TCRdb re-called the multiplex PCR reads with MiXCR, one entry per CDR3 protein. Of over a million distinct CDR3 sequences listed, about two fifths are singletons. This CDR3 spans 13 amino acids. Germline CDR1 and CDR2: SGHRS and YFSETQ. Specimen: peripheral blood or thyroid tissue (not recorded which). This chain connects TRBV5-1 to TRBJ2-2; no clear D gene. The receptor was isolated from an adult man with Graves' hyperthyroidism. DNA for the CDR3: TGTGCCAGCAGCTTAGGCGTCACCGGGGAGCTGTTTTTT. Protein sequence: CASSLGVTGELFF.